A selection of T cell receptor beta chains follows, all from one sample in a study of blood T cell repertoires in COVID-19. The table came from immunoSEQ multiplex PCR; TCRdb's copy has only in-frame clones and leaves some out. The sample records roughly 280,000 clones, 85% to 90% being singletons. The specimen was peripheral blood. These receptors were collected from a woman aged 55-69 years with COVID-19, enrolled during active disease. CDR3s include the opening cysteine and the closing phenylalanine or tryptophan. A D gene is named only where the DNA matches it firmly. Clone size is stated in some rows and not others, as once, few, many or a class when expanded.

v_gene: TRBV28; d_gene: TRBD2; abundance: NA; j_gene: TRBJ2-2; CDR3nt: TGTGCCAGCAGACGAGGACTAGCGGGAGTAACCGGGGAGCTGTTTTTT; CDR3aa: CASRRGLAGVTGELFF
v_gene: TRBV10-2; d_gene: NA; abundance: NA; j_gene: TRBJ2-2; CDR3nt: TGCGCCAGCAGCCAAAGGTGGCAGGGGCTTACCGGGGAGCTGTTTTTT; CDR3aa: CASSQRWQGLTGELFF
v_gene: TRBV29-1; d_gene: NA; abundance: NA; j_gene: TRBJ2-1; CDR3nt: TGCAGCGTCGACCCTACGGGATCGGGTGAGCAGTTCTTC; CDR3aa: CSVDPTGSGEQFF
v_gene: TRBV28; d_gene: NA; abundance: NA; j_gene: TRBJ1-2; CDR3nt: TGTGCCAGCAGTCCCTCAGGGCTTCGAGGCTACACCTTC; CDR3aa: CASSPSGLRGYTF
v_gene: TRBV6-5; d_gene: TRBD1; abundance: NA; j_gene: TRBJ1-2; CDR3nt: TGTGCCAGCAGGGCCGACAGGGGGAGCGGGAGTGGCTACACCTTC; CDR3aa: CASRADRGSGSGYTF
v_gene: TRBV14; d_gene: TRBD1; abundance: NA; j_gene: TRBJ1-1; CDR3nt: TGTGCCAGCAGTCAGAGGGCAGGGGGTAGGGACACTGAAGCTTTCTTT; CDR3aa: CASSQRAGGRDTEAFF
v_gene: TRBV21-1; d_gene: NA; abundance: NA; j_gene: TRBJ1-4; CDR3nt: TGTGCCAGCATCGGGGGGCCAGAGAATGAAAAACTGTTTTTT; CDR3aa: CASIGGPENEKLFF
v_gene: TRBV6-4; d_gene: TRBD2; abundance: NA; j_gene: TRBJ2-2; CDR3nt: TGTGCCAGCAGTGTTTCAGTGACTAGCCGCACCGGGGAGCTGTTTTTT; CDR3aa: CASSVSVTSRTGELFF
v_gene: TRBV19; d_gene: NA; abundance: NA; j_gene: TRBJ2-1; CDR3nt: TGTGCCAGTAGTATGGGAGAGGCGAGCTCCTACAATGAGCAGTTCTTC; CDR3aa: CASSMGEASSYNEQFF
v_gene: TRBV18; d_gene: TRBD1; abundance: once; j_gene: TRBJ2-6; CDR3nt: TGTGCCAGCTCCGGGACAGGGGGCGCAGCCGGGGCCAACGTCCTGACTTTC; CDR3aa: CASSGTGGAAGANVLTF
v_gene: TRBV2; d_gene: NA; abundance: NA; j_gene: TRBJ1-5; CDR3nt: TGTGCCAGCAGTGGGGGGACAATCAGGCAGCCCCAGCATTTT; CDR3aa: CASSGGTIRQPQHF
v_gene: TRBV2; d_gene: NA; abundance: NA; j_gene: TRBJ2-1; CDR3nt: TGTGCCAGCAGTAAGAGGCCGCACTCCTACAATGAGCAGTTCTTC; CDR3aa: CASSKRPHSYNEQFF
v_gene: TRBV19; d_gene: TRBD1; abundance: NA; j_gene: TRBJ1-5; CDR3nt: TGTGCCAGTAGATCCGGGACAGGAAATCAGCCCCAGCATTTT; CDR3aa: CASRSGTGNQPQHF
v_gene: TRBV18; d_gene: NA; abundance: NA; j_gene: TRBJ1-1; CDR3nt: TGTGCCAGCCCCCTATCTGCAGGGGTTGCCAGGAATAGGAACACTGAAGCTTTCTTT; CDR3aa: CASPLSAGVARNRNTEAFF
v_gene: TRBV6-2/TRBV6-3; d_gene: NA; abundance: NA; j_gene: TRBJ2-3; CDR3nt: TGTGCCAGCAGTGCAGACTTCACCACAGATACGCAGTATTTT; CDR3aa: CASSADFTTDTQYF
v_gene: TRBV28; d_gene: TRBD1; abundance: NA; j_gene: TRBJ1-1; CDR3nt: TGTGCCAGCCTCGGGGACAGCTTCCAAAGAAACACTGAAGCTTTCTTT; CDR3aa: CASLGDSFQRNTEAFF
v_gene: TRBV9; d_gene: NA; abundance: NA; j_gene: TRBJ2-2; CDR3nt: TGTGCCAGCAGCTCTAGCGCGGTCAATACGGCCGGGGAGCTGTTTTTT; CDR3aa: CASSSSAVNTAGELFF
v_gene: TRBV2; d_gene: TRBD1; abundance: NA; j_gene: TRBJ2-5; CDR3nt: TGTGCCAGCAGTAACGGACAGGCCCGGTACCAAGAGACCCAGTACTTC; CDR3aa: CASSNGQARYQETQYF
v_gene: TRBV28; d_gene: NA; abundance: NA; j_gene: TRBJ2-6; CDR3nt: TGTGCCAGCAGTTCACAGGGATTTGGGGCCAACGTCCTGACTTTC; CDR3aa: CASSSQGFGANVLTF
v_gene: TRBV15; d_gene: NA; abundance: NA; j_gene: TRBJ1-4; CDR3nt: TGTGCCACCAGCAGAGCCCGGTCGGGGGAAAAACTGTTTTTT; CDR3aa: CATSRARSGEKLFF
v_gene: TRBV28; d_gene: NA; abundance: few; j_gene: TRBJ1-3; CDR3nt: TGTGCCAGCAGACTCGCCGGGACACCGGTGATAGCCTCTGGAAACACCATATATTTT; CDR3aa: CASRLAGTPVIASGNTIYF
v_gene: TRBV3-1/TRBV3-2; d_gene: NA; abundance: NA; j_gene: TRBJ2-1; CDR3nt: TGTGCCAGCAGCCAACAGGGGCTGGACAATGAGCAGTTCTTC; CDR3aa: CASSQQGLDNEQFF
v_gene: TRBV29-1; d_gene: NA; abundance: NA; j_gene: TRBJ2-2; CDR3nt: TGCAGCGTTGCCCTCGGGGTTAACACCGGGGAGCTGTTTTTT; CDR3aa: CSVALGVNTGELFF
v_gene: TRBV30; d_gene: TRBD1; abundance: NA; j_gene: TRBJ1-6; CDR3nt: TGTGCCTGGATTGGTACAGGGGACTCACCCCTCCACTTT; CDR3aa: CAWIGTGDSPLHF
v_gene: TRBV6-1; d_gene: TRBD1; abundance: few; j_gene: TRBJ1-5; CDR3nt: TGTGCCAGCAGTGAAGCGACAGGGGGCAATCAGCCCCAGCATTTT; CDR3aa: CASSEATGGNQPQHF
v_gene: TRBV19; d_gene: TRBD2; abundance: NA; j_gene: TRBJ2-3; CDR3nt: TGTGCCAGTAGCCTTTCTCTAGCGGGTACAGATACGCAGTATTTT; CDR3aa: CASSLSLAGTDTQYF
v_gene: TRBV19; d_gene: TRBD2; abundance: once; j_gene: TRBJ2-1; CDR3nt: TGTGCCAGTAGGCCCCCTACTAGCGGGCCTTGGGGTGAGCAGTTCTTC; CDR3aa: CASRPPTSGPWGEQFF
v_gene: TRBV11-3; d_gene: NA; abundance: NA; j_gene: TRBJ2-5; CDR3nt: TGTGCCAGCAGCTCCAGTCTCCAAGAGACCCAGTACTTC; CDR3aa: CASSSSLQETQYF
v_gene: TRBV30; d_gene: TRBD1; abundance: NA; j_gene: TRBJ1-1; CDR3nt: TGTGCCTGGAGTGTACGTCAGGGGGCTACGAACACTGAAGCTTTCTTT; CDR3aa: CAWSVRQGATNTEAFF
v_gene: TRBV6-5; d_gene: TRBD1; abundance: once; j_gene: TRBJ2-1; CDR3nt: TGTGCCACCAGACAGGGTTTCGGTGAGCAGTTCTTC; CDR3aa: CATRQGFGEQFF
v_gene: TRBV5-5; d_gene: TRBD1; abundance: few; j_gene: TRBJ1-5; CDR3nt: TGTGCCAGCAGCCCCGGGACAGCAAACTATCAGCCCCAGCATTTT; CDR3aa: CASSPGTANYQPQHF
v_gene: TRBV7-2; d_gene: NA; abundance: NA; j_gene: TRBJ2-1; CDR3nt: TGTGCCAGCAGCTTAAGGTCAGGGACTGCCGTTGCTGGTGAGCAGTTCTTC; CDR3aa: CASSLRSGTAVAGEQFF
v_gene: TRBV6-5; d_gene: TRBD1; abundance: once; j_gene: TRBJ1-5; CDR3nt: TGTGCCAGCAGTTATTACAGGGGGCTGAGCAATCAGCCCCAGCATTTT; CDR3aa: CASSYYRGLSNQPQHF
v_gene: TRBV18; d_gene: NA; abundance: NA; j_gene: TRBJ1-3; CDR3nt: TGTGCCAGCTCAACAACAGGTTCCTCTGGAAACACCATATATTTT; CDR3aa: CASSTTGSSGNTIYF
v_gene: TRBV6-1; d_gene: NA; abundance: few; j_gene: TRBJ1-1; CDR3nt: TGTGCCAGCAGTGAAGCGGCAGGGAACACTGAAGCTTTCTTT; CDR3aa: CASSEAAGNTEAFF
v_gene: TRBV28; d_gene: NA; abundance: once; j_gene: TRBJ2-1; CDR3nt: TGTGCCAGCATCCTCGGTGGGAGGGGGGACAATGAGCAGTTCTTC; CDR3aa: CASILGGRGDNEQFF
v_gene: TRBV30; d_gene: NA; abundance: NA; j_gene: TRBJ1-1; CDR3nt: TGTGCCTGGAGTGTAGCGGTCGATGGGAACGCTGAAGCTTTCTTT; CDR3aa: CAWSVAVDGNAEAFF
v_gene: TRBV1; d_gene: NA; abundance: NA; j_gene: TRBJ2-1; CDR3nt: TGCACCAGCAGCCAAGGTCGGACTAGCGGTAATTTATCCTACAATGAGCAGTTCTTC; CDR3aa: CTSSQGRTSGNLSYNEQFF
v_gene: TRBV27; d_gene: TRBD1; abundance: NA; j_gene: TRBJ1-5; CDR3nt: TGTGCCAGCAGTCCACGACAGGGGGCCCACAATCAGCCCCAGCATTTT; CDR3aa: CASSPRQGAHNQPQHF
v_gene: TRBV15; d_gene: NA; abundance: NA; j_gene: TRBJ2-6; CDR3nt: TGTGCCACCAGCACCCGGAGCTCTGGGGCCAACGTCCTGACTTTC; CDR3aa: CATSTRSSGANVLTF
v_gene: TRBV28; d_gene: NA; abundance: NA; j_gene: TRBJ2-1; CDR3nt: TGTGCCAGCAGTTCTGTCTTGGGAGGGGGGAGCTCCTACAATGAGCAGTTCTTC; CDR3aa: CASSSVLGGGSSYNEQFF
v_gene: TRBV4-1; d_gene: NA; abundance: NA; j_gene: TRBJ1-1; CDR3nt: TGCGCCAGCAGCCAAGATCAGAAGAAGAACACTGAAGCTTTCTTT; CDR3aa: CASSQDQKKNTEAFF
v_gene: TRBV19; d_gene: NA; abundance: NA; j_gene: TRBJ1-5; CDR3nt: TGTGCCAGTAGTATTCTAAGCCAGCCCCAGCATTTT; CDR3aa: CASSILSQPQHF
v_gene: TRBV20-1; d_gene: NA; abundance: NA; j_gene: TRBJ2-3; CDR3nt: TGCAGTGCTCGCCGGGGGGATACGCAGTATTTT; CDR3aa: CSARRGDTQYF
v_gene: TRBV5-1; d_gene: TRBD1; abundance: NA; j_gene: TRBJ1-2; CDR3nt: TGCGCCAGCAGCGAAGGGACAGGGTCTAACTATGGCTACACCTTC; CDR3aa: CASSEGTGSNYGYTF
v_gene: TRBV6-5; d_gene: NA; abundance: NA; j_gene: TRBJ1-1; CDR3nt: TGTGCCAGCAGTTACTCTAGCCTCACTGAAGCTTTCTTT; CDR3aa: CASSYSSLTEAFF
v_gene: TRBV7-2; d_gene: NA; abundance: NA; j_gene: TRBJ2-1; CDR3nt: TGTGCCAGCAGCTTAGGTCCAAACTCCTACAATGAGCAGTTCTTC; CDR3aa: CASSLGPNSYNEQFF
v_gene: TRBV28; d_gene: TRBD2; abundance: NA; j_gene: TRBJ2-6; CDR3nt: TGTGCCAGCGGAGCTAGCGGGACTGGGGCCAACGTCCTGACTTTC; CDR3aa: CASGASGTGANVLTF
v_gene: TRBV15; d_gene: TRBD1; abundance: NA; j_gene: TRBJ1-1; CDR3nt: TGTGCCACCAGCAGGGACAGGGGTACTGGGGCTGAAGCTTTCTTT; CDR3aa: CATSRDRGTGAEAFF
v_gene: TRBV27; d_gene: NA; abundance: many; j_gene: TRBJ2-2; CDR3nt: TGTGCCAGCAGTATCGGACTAGGGGGAAACACCGGGGAGCTGTTTTTT; CDR3aa: CASSIGLGGNTGELFF
v_gene: TRBV28; d_gene: TRBD2; abundance: NA; j_gene: TRBJ2-7; CDR3nt: TGTGCCAGCCGGGAAGGCGGGAGGTCGAGGGAGCAGTACTTC; CDR3aa: CASREGGRSREQYF
v_gene: TRBV3-1/TRBV3-2; d_gene: NA; abundance: NA; j_gene: TRBJ2-1; CDR3nt: TGTGCCAGCAGCCTTAGGGGGAGCTCCTACAATGAGCAGTTCTTC; CDR3aa: CASSLRGSSYNEQFF
v_gene: TRBV2; d_gene: TRBD1; abundance: few; j_gene: TRBJ1-1; CDR3nt: TGTGCCAGCAGGACAGGGTTGAACACTGAAGCTTTCTTT; CDR3aa: CASRTGLNTEAFF
v_gene: TRBV3-1/TRBV3-2; d_gene: NA; abundance: once; j_gene: TRBJ1-2; CDR3nt: TGTGCCAGCACCCACTCAATTACGGGTGGTGGCTACACCTTC; CDR3aa: CASTHSITGGGYTF
v_gene: TRBV19; d_gene: NA; abundance: NA; j_gene: TRBJ2-7; CDR3nt: TGTGCCAGTAGCGCAGGGATCGAGCAGTACTTC; CDR3aa: CASSAGIEQYF
v_gene: TRBV5-1; d_gene: NA; abundance: NA; j_gene: TRBJ1-1; CDR3nt: TGCGCCAGCAGTTTTGGAGGGATGAACACTGAAGCTTTCTTT; CDR3aa: CASSFGGMNTEAFF
v_gene: TRBV2; d_gene: TRBD2; abundance: NA; j_gene: TRBJ2-3; CDR3nt: TGTGCCAGCAGTCCTAGCGGGACTAGCACAGATACGCAGTATTTT; CDR3aa: CASSPSGTSTDTQYF
v_gene: TRBV2; d_gene: TRBD1; abundance: NA; j_gene: TRBJ1-1; CDR3nt: TGTGCCAGCAGGGCGACAGGGGTGAACACTGAAGCTTTCTTT; CDR3aa: CASRATGVNTEAFF
v_gene: TRBV15; d_gene: NA; abundance: NA; j_gene: TRBJ2-1; CDR3nt: TGTGCCACCAGCAGAGCGGGGAGTCCCTACAATGAGCAGTTCTTC; CDR3aa: CATSRAGSPYNEQFF
v_gene: TRBV6-5; d_gene: TRBD1; abundance: few; j_gene: TRBJ1-1; CDR3nt: TGTGCCAGCAGCCGGGACAGAAACACTGAAGCTTTCTTT; CDR3aa: CASSRDRNTEAFF